A selection of T cell receptor beta chains follows, all from one sample in a study of cytomegalovirus exposure and HLA in healthy donors. Repertoires were generated with immunoSEQ multiplex PCR, while TCRdb's copy carries only in-frame clones and drops some. The sample holds 150,000 or so clones; over 60% are singletons and the top ten take about 13%. Sequenced input: PBMCs. The receptors here all came from a man aged 35-49 years in good health and CMV-seropositive. CDR3s include the opening cysteine and the closing phenylalanine or tryptophan. Fields, in order: D gene, clone size, V gene, J gene, CDR3 DNA, CDR3 protein. A D gene is named only where the DNA matches it firmly. Where a row states a size, it is once, few, many or the class of an expanded clone; other rows omit it.

TRBD2	.	TRBV5-6	TRBJ2-5	TGTGCCAGCAGCGGCGGCGGGGGGAGCCAAGAGACCCAGTACTTC	CASSGGGGSQETQYF
TRBD2	.	TRBV30	TRBJ2-2	TGTGCCTGGAGTGTCGGACTAGCTACCGGGGAGCTGTTTTTT	CAWSVGLATGELFF
TRBD2	once	TRBV5-1	TRBJ2-1	TGCGCCAGCAGCTTGGCTCTGAGGACTAGCAGGGAGCAGTTCTTC	CASSLALRTSREQFF
TRBD2	.	TRBV28	TRBJ2-1	TGTGCCAGCGTGGGGGCGGGAGGGAGAAATGAGCAGTTCTTC	CASVGAGGRNEQFF
TRBD2	.	TRBV13	TRBJ2-1	TGTGCCAGCAGCCTAGGACTAGCGGGAAGGGGTGAGCAGTTCTTC	CASSLGLAGRGEQFF
.	.	TRBV13	TRBJ2-1	TGTGCCAGCAGCTCAGCCCTCAGGCGGGACGCGAACAATGAGCAGTTCTTC	CASSSALRRDANNEQFF
.	.	TRBV10-1	TRBJ1-2	TGCGCCAGCAGTGACGGCTATGGCTACACCTTC	CASSDGYGYTF
.	.	TRBV27	TRBJ2-7	TGTGCCAGCAGTCCAACCCTACAGGGCAACGAGCAGTACTTC	CASSPTLQGNEQYF
.	.	TRBV12-5	TRBJ2-7	TGTGCTAGTGGTCCGGATCTAGAGTCGCAGTACTTC	CASGPDLESQYF
TRBD1	.	TRBV2	TRBJ1-2	TGTGCCAGAACGACAGGGAGCCTTTACTATGGCTACACCTTC	CARTTGSLYYGYTF
.	.	TRBV5-1	TRBJ1-4	TGCGCCAGCAGCTTGGAAAAAAGCGGTAATGAAAAACTGTTTTTT	CASSLEKSGNEKLFF
.	.	TRBV11-2	TRBJ2-7	TGTGCCAGCAGCTTAGAGCGGGGCTCTACCTACGAGCAGTACTTC	CASSLERGSTYEQYF
.	.	TRBV6-5	TRBJ2-7	TGTGCCAGCGTGTCGGCGGAATCCTACGAGCAGTACTTC	CASVSAESYEQYF
TRBD2	few	TRBV5-6	TRBJ2-5	TGTGCCAGCACCCCTGGGGTAGCGGGAGTGGGAGAGACCCAGTACTTC	CASTPGVAGVGETQYF